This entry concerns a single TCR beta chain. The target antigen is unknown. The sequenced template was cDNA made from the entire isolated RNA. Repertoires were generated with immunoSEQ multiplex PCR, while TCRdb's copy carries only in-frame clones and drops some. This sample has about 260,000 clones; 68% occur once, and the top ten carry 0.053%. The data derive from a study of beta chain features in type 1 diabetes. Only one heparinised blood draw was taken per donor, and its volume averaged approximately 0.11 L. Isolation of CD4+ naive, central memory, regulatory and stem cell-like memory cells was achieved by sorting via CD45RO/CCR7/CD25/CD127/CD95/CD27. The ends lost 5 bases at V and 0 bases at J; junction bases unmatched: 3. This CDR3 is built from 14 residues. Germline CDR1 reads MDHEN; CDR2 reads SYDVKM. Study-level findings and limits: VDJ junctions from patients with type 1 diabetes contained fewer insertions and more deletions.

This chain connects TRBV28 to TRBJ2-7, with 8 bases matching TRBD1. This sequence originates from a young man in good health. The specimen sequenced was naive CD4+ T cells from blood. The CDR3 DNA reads TGTGCCAGCAGTGGGACAGGCCCCTCCTACGAGCAGTACTTC. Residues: CASSGTGPSYEQYF.